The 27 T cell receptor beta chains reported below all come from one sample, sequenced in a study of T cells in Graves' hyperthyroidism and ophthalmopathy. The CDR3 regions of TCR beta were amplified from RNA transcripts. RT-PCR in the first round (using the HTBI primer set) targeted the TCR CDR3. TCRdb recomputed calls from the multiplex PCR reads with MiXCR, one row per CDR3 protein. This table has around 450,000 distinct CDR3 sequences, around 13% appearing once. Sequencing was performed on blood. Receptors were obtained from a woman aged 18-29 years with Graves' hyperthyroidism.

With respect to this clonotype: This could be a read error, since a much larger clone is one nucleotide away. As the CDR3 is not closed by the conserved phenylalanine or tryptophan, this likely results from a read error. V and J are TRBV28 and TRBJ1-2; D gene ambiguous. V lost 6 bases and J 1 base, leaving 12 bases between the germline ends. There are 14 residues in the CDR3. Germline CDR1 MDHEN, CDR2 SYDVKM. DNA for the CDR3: TGTGCCAGCAGCATACTCGGACTTAACTATGGCTACACCCTC. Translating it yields CASSILGLNYGYTL.

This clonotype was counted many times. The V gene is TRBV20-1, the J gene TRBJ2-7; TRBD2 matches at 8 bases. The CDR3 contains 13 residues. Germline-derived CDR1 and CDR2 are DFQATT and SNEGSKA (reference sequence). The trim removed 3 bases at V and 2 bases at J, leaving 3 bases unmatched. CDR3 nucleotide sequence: TGCAGTGCTAGCAGCGGGAGAGCCTACGAGCAGTACTTC. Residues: CSASSGRAYEQYF.

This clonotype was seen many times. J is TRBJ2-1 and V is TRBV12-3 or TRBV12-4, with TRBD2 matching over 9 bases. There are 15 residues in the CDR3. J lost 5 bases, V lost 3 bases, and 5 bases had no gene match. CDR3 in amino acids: CASSFEASGDNEQFF. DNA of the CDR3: TGTGCCAGCAGTTTCGAGGCTAGCGGGGACAATGAGCAGTTCTTC.

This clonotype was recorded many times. The CDR3 loop is CASSQTSGSSYNEQFF. CDR3 coding DNA: TGTGCCAGCAGCCAGACTAGCGGGAGCTCCTACAATGAGCAGTTCTTC. This sequence joins TRBV4-2 and TRBJ2-1, with 12 bases identical to TRBD2. This CDR3 contains 16 residues. With 3 bases clipped from V and 0 bases from J, the junction kept 0 bases outside the gene matches. The V gene's germline CDR1 is LGHNA and CDR2 YNFKEQ.

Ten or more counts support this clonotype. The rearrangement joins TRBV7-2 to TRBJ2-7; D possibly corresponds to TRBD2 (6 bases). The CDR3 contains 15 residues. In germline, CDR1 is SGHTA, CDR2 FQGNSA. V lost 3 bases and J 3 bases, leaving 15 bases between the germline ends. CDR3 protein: CASSFFSGPSYEQYF. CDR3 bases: TGTGCCAGCAGCTTTTTTAGCGGACCCAGCTACGAGCAGTACTTC.

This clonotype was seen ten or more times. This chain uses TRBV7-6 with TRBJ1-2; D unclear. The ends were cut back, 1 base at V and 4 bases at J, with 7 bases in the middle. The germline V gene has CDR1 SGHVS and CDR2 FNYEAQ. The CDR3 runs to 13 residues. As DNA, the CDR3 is TGTGCCAGCAGCTTAGGAACTACCTATGGCTACACCTTC. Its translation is CASSLGTTYGYTF.

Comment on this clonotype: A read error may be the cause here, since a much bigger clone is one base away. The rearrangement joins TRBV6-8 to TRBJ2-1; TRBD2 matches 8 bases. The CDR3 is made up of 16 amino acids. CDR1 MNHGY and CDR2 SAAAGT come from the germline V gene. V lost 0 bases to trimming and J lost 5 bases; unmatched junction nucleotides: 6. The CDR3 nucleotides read TGTGCCAGCAGTTACTCAGGACTAGCAGGCAACAATGAGCAGTTCTTC. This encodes CASSYSGLAGNNEQFF.

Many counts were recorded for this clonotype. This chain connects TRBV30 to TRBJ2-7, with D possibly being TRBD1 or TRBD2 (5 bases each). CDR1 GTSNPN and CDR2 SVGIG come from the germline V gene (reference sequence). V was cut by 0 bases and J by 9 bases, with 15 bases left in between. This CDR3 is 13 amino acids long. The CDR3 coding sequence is TGTGCCTGGAGTGTACGAGGAAGGGGAGCGCAGTACTTC. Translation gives CAWSVRGRGAQYF.

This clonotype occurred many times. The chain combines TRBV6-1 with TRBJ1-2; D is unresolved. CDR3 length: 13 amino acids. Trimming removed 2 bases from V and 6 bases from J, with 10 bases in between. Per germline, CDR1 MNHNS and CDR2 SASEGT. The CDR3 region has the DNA TGTGCCAGCAGTGAATCTGGAACGGATGGCTACACCTTC. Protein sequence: CASSESGTDGYTF.

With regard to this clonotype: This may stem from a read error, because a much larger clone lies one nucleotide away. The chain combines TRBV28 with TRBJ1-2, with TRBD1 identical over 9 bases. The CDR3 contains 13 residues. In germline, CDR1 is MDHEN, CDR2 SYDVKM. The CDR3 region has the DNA TGTGCCAACAGTTCGGGGACAGGGAAGGGCTACACCTTC. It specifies CANSSGTGKGYTF.

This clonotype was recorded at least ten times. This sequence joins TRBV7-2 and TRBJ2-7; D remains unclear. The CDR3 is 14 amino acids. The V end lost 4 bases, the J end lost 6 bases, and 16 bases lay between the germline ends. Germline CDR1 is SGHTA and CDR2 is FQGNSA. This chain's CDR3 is CASSSRRASSEQYF. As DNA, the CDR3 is TGTGCCAGCAGCTCACGACGAGCTAGTTCCGAGCAGTACTTC.

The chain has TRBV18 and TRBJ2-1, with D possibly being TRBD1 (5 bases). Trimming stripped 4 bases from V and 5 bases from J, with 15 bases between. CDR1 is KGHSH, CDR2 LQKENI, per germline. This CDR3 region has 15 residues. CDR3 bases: TGTGCCAGCTCACTCCAGGGTGGCAGGAACAATGAGCAGTTCTTC. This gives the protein CASSLQGGRNNEQFF.

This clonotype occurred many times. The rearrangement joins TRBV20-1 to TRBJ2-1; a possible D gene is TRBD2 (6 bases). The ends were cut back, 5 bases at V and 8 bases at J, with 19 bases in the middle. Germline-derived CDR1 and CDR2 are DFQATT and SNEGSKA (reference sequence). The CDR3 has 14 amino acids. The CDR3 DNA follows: TGCAGTGCTGATGCTAGCGATAAGGACTATGAGCAGTTCTTC. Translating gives CSADASDKDYEQFF.

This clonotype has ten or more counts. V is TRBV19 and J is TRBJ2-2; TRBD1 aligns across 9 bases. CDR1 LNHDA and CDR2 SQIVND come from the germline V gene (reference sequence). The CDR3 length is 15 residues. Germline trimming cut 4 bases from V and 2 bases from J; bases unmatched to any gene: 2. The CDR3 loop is CASSTGQGNTGELFF. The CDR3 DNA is TGTGCCAGTAGTACGGGACAGGGAAACACCGGGGAGCTGTTTTTT.

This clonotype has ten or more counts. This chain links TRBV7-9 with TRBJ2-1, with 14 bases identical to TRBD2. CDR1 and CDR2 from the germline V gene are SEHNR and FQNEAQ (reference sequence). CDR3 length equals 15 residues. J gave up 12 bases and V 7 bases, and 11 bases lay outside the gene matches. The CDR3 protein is CASTSTGLAGVGQFF. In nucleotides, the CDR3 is TGTGCCAGCACCTCCACGGGACTAGCGGGAGTTGGGCAGTTCTTC.

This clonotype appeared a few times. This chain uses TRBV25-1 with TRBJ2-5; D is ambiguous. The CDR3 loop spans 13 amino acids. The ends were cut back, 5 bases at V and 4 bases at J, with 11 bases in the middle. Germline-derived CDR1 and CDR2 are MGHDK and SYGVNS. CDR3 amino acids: CASSLTPLETQYF. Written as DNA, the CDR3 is TGTGCCAGCAGTTTAACACCCTTAGAGACCCAGTACTTC.

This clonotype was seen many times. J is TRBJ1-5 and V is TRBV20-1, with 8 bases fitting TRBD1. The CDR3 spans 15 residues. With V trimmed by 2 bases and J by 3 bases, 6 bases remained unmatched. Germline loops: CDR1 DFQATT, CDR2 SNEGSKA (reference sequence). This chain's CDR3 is CSARPDRADNQPQHF. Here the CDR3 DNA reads TGCAGTGCTAGACCGGACAGGGCAGACAATCAGCCCCAGCATTTT.

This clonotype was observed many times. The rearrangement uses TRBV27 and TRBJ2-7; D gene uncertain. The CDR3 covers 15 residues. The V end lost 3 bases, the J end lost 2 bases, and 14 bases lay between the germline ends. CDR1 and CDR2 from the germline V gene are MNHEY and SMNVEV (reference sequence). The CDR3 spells CASSLIGGRTYEQYF. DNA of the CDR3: TGTGCCAGCAGTTTGATTGGCGGAAGAACCTACGAGCAGTACTTC.

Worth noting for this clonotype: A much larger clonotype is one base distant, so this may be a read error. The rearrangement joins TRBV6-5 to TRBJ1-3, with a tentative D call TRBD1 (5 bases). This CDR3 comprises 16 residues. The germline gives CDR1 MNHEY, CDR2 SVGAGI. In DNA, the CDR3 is TGTGCCAGCAGTTACTCGATGCAGGGTGCAGGAAACACCGTATATTTT. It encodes CASSYSMQGAGNTVYF.

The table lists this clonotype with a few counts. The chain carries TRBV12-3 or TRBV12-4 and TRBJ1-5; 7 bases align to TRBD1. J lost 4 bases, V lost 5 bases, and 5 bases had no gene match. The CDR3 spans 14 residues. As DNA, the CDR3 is TGTGCCAGCAGTCGACAGGGCCCGAATCAGCCCCAGCATTTT. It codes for CASSRQGPNQPQHF.

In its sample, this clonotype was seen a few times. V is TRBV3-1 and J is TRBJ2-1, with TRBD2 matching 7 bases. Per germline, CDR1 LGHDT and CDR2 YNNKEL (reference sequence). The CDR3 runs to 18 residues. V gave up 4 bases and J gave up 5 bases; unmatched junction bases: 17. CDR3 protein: CASSRGGGGTQPHNEQFF. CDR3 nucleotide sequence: TGTGCCAGCAGCCGCGGGGGTGGCGGGACCCAGCCACACAATGAGCAGTTCTTC.

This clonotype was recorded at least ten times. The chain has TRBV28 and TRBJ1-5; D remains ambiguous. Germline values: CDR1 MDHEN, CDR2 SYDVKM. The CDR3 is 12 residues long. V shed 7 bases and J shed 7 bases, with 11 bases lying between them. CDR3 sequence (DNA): TGTGCCAGCACTGGCATATACCAGCCCCAGCATTTT. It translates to CASTGIYQPQHF.

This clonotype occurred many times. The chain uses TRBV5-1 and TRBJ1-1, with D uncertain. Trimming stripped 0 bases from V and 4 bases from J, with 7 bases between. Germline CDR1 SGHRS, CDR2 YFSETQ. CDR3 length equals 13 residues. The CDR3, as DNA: TGCGCCAGCAGCTTGGCCCTAAGCACTGAAGCTTTCTTT. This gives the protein CASSLALSTEAFF.

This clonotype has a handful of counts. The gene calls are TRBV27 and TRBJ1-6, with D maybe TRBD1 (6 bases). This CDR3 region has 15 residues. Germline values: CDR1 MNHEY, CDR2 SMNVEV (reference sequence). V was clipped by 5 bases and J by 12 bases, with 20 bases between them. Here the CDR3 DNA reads TGTGCCAGCAGTCTCGTACAGGGCCCCTATTTACCCCTCCACTTT. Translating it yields CASSLVQGPYLPLHF.

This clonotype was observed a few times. The chain's CDR3 is CASSSDRGFEETQYF. For the CDR3, the DNA is TGTGCCAGCAGCTCAGACAGGGGATTTGAGGAGACCCAGTACTTC. J is TRBJ2-5 and V is TRBV11-2; 8 nucleotides align to TRBD1. V dropped 4 bases and J dropped 5; count of bases not matched to a gene: 9. The CDR3 runs 15 residues. Germline V lookup: CDR1 SGHAT, CDR2 FQNNGV.

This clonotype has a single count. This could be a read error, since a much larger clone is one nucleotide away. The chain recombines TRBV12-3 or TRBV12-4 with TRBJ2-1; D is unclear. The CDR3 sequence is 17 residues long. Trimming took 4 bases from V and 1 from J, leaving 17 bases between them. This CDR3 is CASSSTRARLSYNEQFF. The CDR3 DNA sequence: TGTGCCAGCAGTTCGACCAGAGCTAGGTTATCCTACAATGAGCAGTTCTTC.

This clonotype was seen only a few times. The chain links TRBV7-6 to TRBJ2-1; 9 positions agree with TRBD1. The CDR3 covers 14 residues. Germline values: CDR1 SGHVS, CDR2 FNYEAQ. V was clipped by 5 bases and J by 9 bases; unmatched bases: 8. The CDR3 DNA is TGTGCCAGCAGCCATCGGACAGGGGAGGGTGAGCAGTTCTTC. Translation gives CASSHRTGEGEQFF.